This T cell receptor (beta chain) stems from a study of blood T cell repertoires in COVID-19. The overall study: T cells, B-cell-depleted T cells, or PBMCs provided the cDNA or gDNA that served as material.

Per the authors' pipeline: Reference gene primers were amplified, and this amplification served to estimate nucleated cell counts. Sequenced by immunoSEQ multiplex PCR; TCRdb stores in-frame clones only, minus some. D and trimming come from the DNA, and the V and J calls and clone size come from that table. Of approximately 250,000 clones detected, roughly 85% appear once; the ten largest clones hold approximately 5.1%. Seattle patients were enrolled during active infection and followed longitudinally. The count of this clone is one. This clonotype was sampled from a middle-aged man with COVID-19, enrolled during active disease. The sample comprised peripheral blood.

The CDR3 coding sequence is TGTGCCGCAGCGAAGGGAGGCAGCTTTTCACCCCTCCACTTT. Protein sequence: CAAAKGGSFSPLHF. This chain connects TRBV30 to TRBJ1-6, with unresolved D. Trimming pared 8 bases from V and 9 bases from J, leaving 20 bases between. The CDR3 totals 14 residues. Germline V gene sequence: CDR1 GTSNPN, CDR2 SVGIG (reference sequence).